A selection of T cell receptor beta chains follows, all from one sample in a study of blood T cell repertoires in COVID-19. The repertoire was sequenced with immunoSEQ multiplex PCR; TCRdb's copy has only in-frame clones and lacks some. Among over 150,000 clones listed, about four fifths were seen once. The sequenced sample consisted of peripheral blood. Every receptor here comes from a woman between 65 and 79 years old with COVID-19, enrolled during active disease. Both conserved end residues are part of each CDR3. D genes are given only for firm matches. Size values are once, few and many counts, or a class for expanded clones, and some rows have none.

V: TRBV30
D: NA
J: TRBJ1-6
size: NA
CDR3: CACRGEYNSPLHF
DNA: TGTGCCTGCCGGGGTGAATATAATTCACCCCTCCACTTT

V: TRBV7-7
D: TRBD1
J: TRBJ2-1
size: NA
CDR3: CASSRGDRGDYNEQFF
DNA: TGTGCCAGCAGCCGGGGGGACAGGGGAGACTACAATGAGCAGTTCTTC

V: TRBV28
D: TRBD2
J: TRBJ2-1
size: NA
CDR3: CASTLLAGTYNEQFF
DNA: TGTGCCAGCACCTTACTAGCGGGAACCTACAATGAGCAGTTCTTC

V: TRBV2
D: NA
J: TRBJ2-7
size: NA
CDR3: CASSGLASSYEQYF
DNA: TGTGCCAGCAGCGGACTGGCAAGCTCCTACGAGCAGTACTTC

V: TRBV7-9
D: TRBD2
J: TRBJ2-3
size: NA
CDR3: CASSFWGLALLSVGF
DNA: TGTGCCAGCAGCTTTTGGGGACTAGCGCTCCTGTCGGTCGGATTT

V: TRBV27
D: TRBD2
J: TRBJ2-3
size: once
CDR3: CASTRLGGTDTQYF
DNA: TGTGCCAGCACCCGATTGGGGGGGACAGATACGCAGTATTTT

V: TRBV5-4
D: TRBD2
J: TRBJ2-1
size: NA
CDR3: CASSSRGAGVLNEQFF
DNA: TGTGCCAGCAGCAGCCGAGGAGCGGGAGTCTTAAATGAGCAGTTCTTC

V: TRBV7-2
D: NA
J: TRBJ1-1
size: NA
CDR3: CASSLGQNTEAFF
DNA: TGTGCCAGCAGCTTAGGGCAAAACACTGAAGCTTTCTTT

V: TRBV29-1
D: TRBD1
J: TRBJ1-2
size: NA
CDR3: CSVVRPGDRGNNYGYTF
DNA: TGCAGCGTTGTAAGGCCCGGGGACAGGGGGAATAACTATGGCTACACCTTC

V: TRBV10-3
D: NA
J: TRBJ1-1
size: NA
CDR3: CAISESFRKNTEAFF
DNA: TGTGCCATCAGTGAGTCTTTCAGAAAGAACACTGAAGCTTTCTTT

V: TRBV18
D: NA
J: TRBJ2-3
size: NA
CDR3: CASSRLERDTQYF
DNA: TGTGCCAGCTCAAGACTAGAGCGGGATACGCAGTATTTT

V: TRBV5-4
D: NA
J: TRBJ1-2
size: NA
CDR3: CASSLEAGLYGYTF
DNA: TGTGCCAGCAGCTTGGAGGCGGGGCTCTATGGCTACACCTTC

V: TRBV28
D: TRBD1
J: TRBJ2-7
size: NA
CDR3: CASSTGGAGTHEQYF
DNA: TGTGCCAGCAGTACAGGGGGCGCGGGTACCCACGAGCAGTACTTC

V: TRBV11-2
D: NA
J: TRBJ2-7
size: once
CDR3: CASSLGARPGSYEQYF
DNA: TGTGCCAGCAGCTTAGGCGCGAGGCCCGGGTCCTACGAGCAGTACTTC

V: TRBV2
D: NA
J: TRBJ1-2
size: medium-sized
CDR3: CASSDGGIYGYTF
DNA: TGTGCCAGCTCCGATGGAGGAATCTATGGCTACACCTTC

V: TRBV10-3
D: NA
J: TRBJ1-6
size: NA
CDR3: CAISETPSSYNSPLHF
DNA: TGTGCCATCAGTGAGACCCCGAGCTCCTATAATTCACCCCTCCACTTT

V: TRBV24-1
D: NA
J: TRBJ2-3
size: NA
CDR3: CATSDLGGPDTQYF
DNA: TGTGCCACCAGTGATTTAGGAGGGCCAGATACGCAGTATTTT